This T cell receptor (beta chain) stems from a study of cytomegalovirus exposure and HLA in healthy donors. Everyone who donated was a healthy bone marrow donor. The PCR used 60 Vbeta and 13 Jbeta primers. TCRdb keeps only in-frame clones here, not all; method: immunoSEQ multiplex PCR. The sample has 150,000 to 180,000 clones, approximately 80% seen once; the top ten hold around 13%. In germline, CDR1 is MNHEY, CDR2 SMNVEV (reference sequence). The CDR3 has 15 amino acids. With 0 bases clipped from V and 5 bases from J, the junction kept 6 bases outside the gene matches. Study-wide results and caveats: Compared with the roughly 700-donor mean, an Asian-associated ancestry cluster reportedly had fewer N-insertions, according to a later analysis. A later analysis linked a missense DCLRE1C variant to TCR beta V- and J-gene trimming. As was reported, the HLA-A and HLA-B alleles of most subjects were accurately predicted from TCR beta sequences.

This clone was counted only a few times. The antigen remains undetermined. Sequencing input: PBMCs. This sequence joins TRBV27 and TRBJ2-5; 7 bases are shared with TRBD2. The TCR comes from a man aged 25-40 years in good health and CMV-seropositive. The CDR3 nucleotides read TGTGCCAGCAGTTTATCTTTTGCGGGAGTTGAGACCCAGTACTTC. Protein sequence: CASSLSFAGVETQYF.